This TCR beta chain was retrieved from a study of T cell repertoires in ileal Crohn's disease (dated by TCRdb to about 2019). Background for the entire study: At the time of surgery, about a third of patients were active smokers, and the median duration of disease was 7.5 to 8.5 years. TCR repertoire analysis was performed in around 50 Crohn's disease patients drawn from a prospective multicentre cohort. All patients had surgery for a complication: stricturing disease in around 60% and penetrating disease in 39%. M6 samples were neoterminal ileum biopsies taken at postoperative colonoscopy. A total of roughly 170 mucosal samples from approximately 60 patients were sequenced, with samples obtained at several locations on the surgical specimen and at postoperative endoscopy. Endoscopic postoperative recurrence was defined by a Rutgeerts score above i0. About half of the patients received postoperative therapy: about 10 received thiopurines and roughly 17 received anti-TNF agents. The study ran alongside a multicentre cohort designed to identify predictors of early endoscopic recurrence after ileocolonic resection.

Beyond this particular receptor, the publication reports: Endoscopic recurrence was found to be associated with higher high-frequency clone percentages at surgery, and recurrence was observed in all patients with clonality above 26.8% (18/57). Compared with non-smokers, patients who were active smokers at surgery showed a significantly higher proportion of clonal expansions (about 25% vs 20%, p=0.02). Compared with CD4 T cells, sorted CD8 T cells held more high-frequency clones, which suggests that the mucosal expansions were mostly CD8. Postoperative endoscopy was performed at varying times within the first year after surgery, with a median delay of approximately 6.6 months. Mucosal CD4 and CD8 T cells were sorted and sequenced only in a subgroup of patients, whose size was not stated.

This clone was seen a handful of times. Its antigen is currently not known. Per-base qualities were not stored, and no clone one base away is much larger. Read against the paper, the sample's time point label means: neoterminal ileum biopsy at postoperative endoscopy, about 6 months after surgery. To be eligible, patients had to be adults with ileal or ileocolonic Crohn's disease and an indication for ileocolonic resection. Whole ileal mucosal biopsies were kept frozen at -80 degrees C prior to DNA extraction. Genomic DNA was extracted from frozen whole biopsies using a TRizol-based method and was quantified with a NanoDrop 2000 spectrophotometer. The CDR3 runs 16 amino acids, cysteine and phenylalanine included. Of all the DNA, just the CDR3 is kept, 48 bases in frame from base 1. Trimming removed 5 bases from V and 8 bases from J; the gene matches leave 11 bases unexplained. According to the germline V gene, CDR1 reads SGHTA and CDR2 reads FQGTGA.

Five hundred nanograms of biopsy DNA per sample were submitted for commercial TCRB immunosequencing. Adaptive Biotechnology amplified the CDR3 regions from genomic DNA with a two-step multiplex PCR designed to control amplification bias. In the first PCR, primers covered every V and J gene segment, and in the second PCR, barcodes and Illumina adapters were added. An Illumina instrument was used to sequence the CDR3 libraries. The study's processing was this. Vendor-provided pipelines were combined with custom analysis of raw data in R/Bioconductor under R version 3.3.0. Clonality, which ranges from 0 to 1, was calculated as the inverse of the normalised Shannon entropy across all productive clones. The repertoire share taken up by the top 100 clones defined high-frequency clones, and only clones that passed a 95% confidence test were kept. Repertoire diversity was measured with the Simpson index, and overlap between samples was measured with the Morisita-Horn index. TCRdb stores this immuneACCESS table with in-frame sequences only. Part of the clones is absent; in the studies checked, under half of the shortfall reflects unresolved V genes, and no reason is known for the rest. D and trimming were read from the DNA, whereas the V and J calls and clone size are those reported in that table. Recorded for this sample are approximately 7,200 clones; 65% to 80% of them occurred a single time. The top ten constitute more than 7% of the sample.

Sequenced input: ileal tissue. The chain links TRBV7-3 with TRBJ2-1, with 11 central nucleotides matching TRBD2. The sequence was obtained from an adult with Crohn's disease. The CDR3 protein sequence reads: CASSLLAGGPLDEQFF. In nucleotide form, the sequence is TGTGCCAGCAGCCTATTAGCGGGAGGGCCGCTGGATGAGCAGTTCTTC.